This record looks at one T cell receptor (beta chain) sequence and its context. CDR3 size: 15 residues. Germline V gene sequence: CDR1 SGHTA, CDR2 FQGNSA. The V end was cut by 0 bases, the J end by 4 bases, with 12 bases between. The sample originates from a study of CD8+ T cells in alopecia areata. The wider study: Those patients who were treated received oral tofacitinib, which was given at 5 to 10 mg twice daily for moderate-to-severe alopecia areata.

Once RNA had been extracted, it was reverse transcribed into cDNA to act as the sequencing template. The method was immunoSEQ multiplex PCR; TCRdb's version includes in-frame clones alone and lacks a portion of them. Of roughly 180,000 clones listed, around 60% are singletons. Treatment meaning: oral pan-JAK inhibitor, 5-10 mg twice daily. This clonotype was sampled from a human donor with alopecia areata. Sample: CD4+ T cells sorted from blood, taken at week 4, from a patient treated with tofacitinib. The rearrangement links TRBV7-2 to TRBJ1-1, with D possibly TRBD1 on 5 matching bases. The CDR3 nucleotides are TGTGCCAGCAGCTTAGCGGGGCGAATCCTCACTGAAGCTTTCTTT. This encodes CASSLAGRILTEAFF.